This is a list of T cell receptor beta chains from one sample in a study of T cell responses to AZD1222 COVID-19 vaccine. Sequencing was performed with immunoSEQ multiplex PCR; in TCRdb, only in-frame clones are kept and a portion is missing. Here the sample spans some 74,000 clones, 87% being singletons. The starting material was peripheral blood, obtained 28 days after the second AZD1222 dose. Source of these receptors: an adult who received the AZD1222 COVID-19 vaccine. Both conserved end residues are part of each CDR3. A D gene is named only where the DNA matches it firmly. Expanded clones get a size class; other rows say once, few or many, or leave the size out.

j_gene | abundance | v_gene | d_gene | CDR3aa | CDR3nt
TRBJ1-4 | . | TRBV4-1 | . | CASSQGTREEKLFF | TGCGCCAGCAGCCAAGGGACCAGGGAGGAAAAACTGTTTTTT
TRBJ2-3 | . | TRBV7-3 | . | CASSLDHADTQYF | TGTGCCAGCAGCTTAGACCACGCAGATACGCAGTATTTT
TRBJ2-7 | . | TRBV5-1 | . | CASSGGTADTYEQYF | TGCGCCAGCAGCGGAGGGACAGCCGACACCTACGAGCAGTACTTC
TRBJ1-6 | . | TRBV7-9 | . | CASSLILRNSPLHF | TGTGCCAGCAGCTTAATCTTACGGAATTCACCCCTCCACTTT
TRBJ2-4 | . | TRBV6-6 | TRBD2 | CASSPRWTSGTTFKNIQYF | TGTGCCAGCAGTCCAAGGTGGACTAGCGGGACTACCTTCAAAAACATTCAGTACTTC
TRBJ1-2 | once | TRBV7-8 | . | CASSSSDRTNYGYTF | TGTGCCAGCAGCTCGTCGGACAGAACTAACTATGGCTACACCTTC
TRBJ1-2 | . | TRBV4-2 | . | CASSQEPGGGAYGYTF | TGTGCCAGCAGCCAAGAACCCGGGGGGGGCGCCTATGGCTACACCTTC
TRBJ2-1 | . | TRBV10-3 | . | CAIRPRGDNEQFF | TGTGCCATCAGGCCCCGGGGCGACAATGAGCAGTTCTTC
TRBJ1-2 | once | TRBV7-8 | . | CASSLEGLYGYTF | TGTGCCAGCAGCCTGGAAGGGCTCTATGGCTACACCTTC
TRBJ2-7 | . | TRBV7-2 | TRBD2 | CASSLVTLGREALYEQYF | TGTGCCAGCAGCTTAGTAACCCTAGGGCGGGAGGCTCTCTACGAGCAGTACTTC
TRBJ1-5 | . | TRBV16 | . | CGSRTGESNQPQHF | TGTGGCAGCCGGACGGGGGAGAGCAATCAGCCCCAGCATTTT
TRBJ2-1 | . | TRBV7-3 | TRBD2 | CASSSSGLAVANEQFF | TGTGCCAGCAGCTCCTCGGGACTAGCGGTTGCCAATGAGCAGTTCTTC
TRBJ2-5 | . | TRBV5-6 | . | CASSLGVQETQYF | TGTGCCAGCAGCTTGGGGGTCCAAGAGACCCAGTACTTC
TRBJ1-3 | . | TRBV6-5 | . | CASRADGNTIYF | TGTGCCAGCAGGGCGGATGGAAACACCATATATTTT
TRBJ2-3 | . | TRBV11-1 | . | CASTYTDGPGNTQYF | TGTGCCAGCACCTATACCGATGGCCCTGGGAATACGCAGTATTTT
TRBJ1-2 | . | TRBV10-3 | . | CAISESNRGFPYGYTF | TGTGCCATCAGTGAGTCAAATCGGGGTTTTCCATATGGCTACACCTTC
TRBJ2-1 | . | TRBV27 | . | CASSWESLSYNEQFF | TGTGCCAGCAGTTGGGAGTCTTTGTCCTACAATGAGCAGTTCTTC
TRBJ2-2 | . | TRBV6-5 | TRBD1 | CASSLWTGRTGELFF | TGTGCCAGCAGTTTATGGACAGGGCGAACCGGGGAGCTGTTTTTT
TRBJ1-1 | . | TRBV28 | TRBD1 | CASSFLDRMNTEAFF | TGTGCCAGCAGTTTCCTGGACAGGATGAACACTGAAGCTTTCTTT
TRBJ1-3 | . | TRBV18 | . | CASSPQQDSYSGNTIYF | TGTGCCAGCTCACCACAACAAGACAGCTACTCTGGAAACACCATATATTTT
TRBJ1-5 | . | TRBV18 | . | CASSPTNSNQPQHF | TGTGCCAGCTCACCTACAAATAGCAATCAGCCCCAGCATTTT
TRBJ1-6 | once | TRBV28 | . | CASSLGQIYNSPLHF | TGTGCCAGCAGTTTGGGCCAGATCTATAATTCACCCCTCCACTTT
TRBJ1-4 | . | TRBV18 | TRBD1 | CASSSGTGDQKLFF | TGTGCCAGCTCATCCGGGACAGGGGACCAAAAACTGTTTTTT
TRBJ2-5 | . | TRBV7-8 | . | CASSLGVDLETQYF | TGTGCCAGCAGCTTAGGGGTCGACCTTGAGACCCAGTACTTC
TRBJ1-1 | . | TRBV10-3 | . | CASGPQASQAFF | TGTGCCTCCGGCCCCCAGGCCTCGCAAGCTTTCTTT
TRBJ1-1 | . | TRBV5-1 | . | CASSFDSTNTEAFF | TGCGCCAGCAGCTTTGACAGCACTAACACTGAAGCTTTCTTT
TRBJ2-1 | . | TRBV4-1 | TRBD2 | CASSQDPPLAGGYNEQFF | TGCGCCAGCAGCCAAGATCCGCCACTAGCGGGGGGCTACAATGAGCAGTTCTTC
TRBJ1-2 | . | TRBV19 | TRBD1 | CASSLRGRDRGPPLGYTF | TGTGCCAGTAGTCTCCGAGGGCGGGACAGGGGCCCGCCCCTGGGCTACACCTTC
TRBJ1-1 | . | TRBV7-9 | . | CASSLAGRRNTEAFF | TGTGCCAGCAGCTTAGCGGGCAGGAGGAACACTGAAGCTTTCTTT
TRBJ1-6 | . | TRBV14 | . | CASSQDLQGTVSPLHF | TGTGCCAGCAGCCAAGATCTGCAGGGGACGGTGTCACCCCTCCACTTT
TRBJ2-1 | . | TRBV29-1 | TRBD2 | CSESSGATGEQFF | TGCAGCGAGAGCAGCGGGGCCACGGGTGAGCAGTTCTTC
TRBJ2-1 | . | TRBV30 | TRBD2 | CAWSGWTSGDYNEQFF | TGTGCCTGGAGTGGATGGACTAGCGGGGACTACAATGAGCAGTTCTTC
TRBJ1-4 | . | TRBV7-9 | TRBD1 | CASSRGTGEEKLFF | TGTGCCAGCAGCAGAGGGACAGGGGAGGAGAAACTGTTTTTT
TRBJ2-7 | few | TRBV5-6 | TRBD2 | CASSLGLAGYYEQYF | TGTGCCAGCAGCTTGGGGCTAGCGGGTTACTACGAGCAGTACTTC
TRBJ2-7 | . | TRBV3-1/TRBV3-2 | TRBD1 | CASSQDPQGAREQYF | TGTGCCAGCAGCCAAGATCCTCAGGGGGCGCGGGAGCAGTACTTC
TRBJ2-2 | . | TRBV7-6 | TRBD2 | CASSFSGLNTGELFF | TGTGCCAGCAGCTTTAGCGGGCTTAACACCGGGGAGCTGTTTTTT
TRBJ2-7 | . | TRBV12-5 | . | CASGTGKEEAYEQYF | TGTGCTAGTGGTACCGGTAAGGAGGAGGCCTACGAGCAGTACTTC
TRBJ2-7 | . | TRBV19 | TRBD2 | CASSRLAGGPGEQYF | TGTGCCAGTAGTAGACTAGCGGGAGGGCCGGGGGAGCAGTACTTC
TRBJ1-2 | . | TRBV19 | . | CASSISSGTRANYGYTF | TGTGCCAGTAGTATATCTTCCGGGACACGCGCTAACTATGGCTACACCTTC
TRBJ2-7 | . | TRBV5-1 | TRBD1 | CASTTGAGYEQYF | TGCGCCAGCACAACAGGGGCAGGCTACGAGCAGTACTTC
TRBJ1-5 | . | TRBV5-8 | TRBD1 | CASSFGTGIDQPQHF | TGTGCCAGCAGCTTCGGGACAGGGATTGATCAGCCCCAGCATTTT
TRBJ1-1 | . | TRBV5-5 | TRBD1 | CASSLRQGARTEAFF | TGTGCCAGCAGCTTGAGACAGGGGGCAAGGACTGAAGCTTTCTTT
TRBJ2-1 | . | TRBV10-3 | TRBD2 | CAISTSGSGNEQFF | TGTGCCATCTCAACTAGCGGGAGTGGCAATGAGCAGTTCTTC
TRBJ1-5 | once | TRBV7-2 | . | CASSLGQFSNQPQHF | TGTGCCAGCAGCTTAGGGCAGTTTAGCAATCAGCCCCAGCATTTT
TRBJ1-1 | . | TRBV10-3 | TRBD1 | CAIRDRGRGSTEAFF | TGTGCCATCAGAGACAGGGGGCGGGGAAGCACTGAAGCTTTCTTT
TRBJ2-7 | few | TRBV7-2 | . | CASSLDELEQYF | TGTGCCAGCAGCTTAGATGAGTTGGAGCAGTACTTC
TRBJ2-3 | . | TRBV18 | TRBD2 | CASSPLTSGSTDTQYF | TGTGCCAGCTCACCACTGACTAGCGGGAGCACAGATACGCAGTATTTT
TRBJ1-2 | . | TRBV30 | TRBD1 | CAWIRDSYVLNYGYTF | TGTGCCTGGATCCGGGACAGTTACGTATTAAACTATGGCTACACCTTC
TRBJ1-2 | . | TRBV4-3 | . | CASSQEGKGGTNYGYTF | TGCGCCAGCAGCCAAGAGGGGAAGGGGGGGACCAACTATGGCTACACCTTC